The 17 T cell receptor beta chains below were found in one sample sequenced in a study of T cell changes during pregnancy in multiple sclerosis. TCRdb's table, derived via immunoSEQ multiplex PCR, lists solely in-frame clones and lacks some. This sample has about 36,000 clones; almost 95% occur once, and the top ten carry 1.2%. The sample was PBMCs (not recorded whether the cells were cultured). Receptor source: a female donor with multiple sclerosis, enrolled in a pregnancy study.

CDR3: CASSLGGPNYGYTF. The CDR3 DNA reads TGCGCCAGCAGCTTGGGGGGGCCAAACTATGGCTACACCTTC. The rearrangement joins TRBV5-1 to TRBJ1-2, with D perhaps matching TRBD1 (6 bases). The CDR3 contains 14 residues. Trimming stripped 0 bases from V and 2 bases from J, with 8 bases between. The germline V gene encodes CDR1 SGHRS and CDR2 YFSETQ.

The chain's CDR3 is CASSDSQEGSGELFF. The CDR3 DNA is TGTGCCAGCAGTGACTCTCAGGAAGGCTCCGGGGAGCTGTTTTTT. The chain has TRBV6-4 and TRBJ2-2; no clear D. Trimming stripped 0 bases from V and 6 bases from J, with 11 bases between. This CDR3 region has 15 residues. CDR1 and CDR2 (germline): MRHNA, SNTAGT.

The chain joins TRBV6-5 to TRBJ2-7; TRBD1 might be the D (6 bases). Germline CDR1 MNHEY, CDR2 SVGAGI. Trimming cost V 3 bases and J 5 bases, with 14 bases left between them. The CDR3 extends over 14 amino acids. The CDR3 spells CASSYGTRGNEQYF. The CDR3 nucleotides are TGTGCCAGCAGTTATGGGACAAGAGGAAACGAGCAGTACTTC.

The chain employs TRBV4-3 and TRBJ2-5, with no clear D. The CDR3 loop spans 12 amino acids. The V and J ends lost 0 bases and 4 bases respectively, with 3 bases between them. CDR1 and CDR2 from the germline V gene are LGHNA and YSLEER. The CDR3 reads CASSQEGETQYF. In nucleotides, the CDR3 is TGCGCCAGCAGCCAAGAAGGAGAGACCCAGTACTTC.

This clone was recorded a few times. The chain combines TRBV7-9 with TRBJ2-7; the match to TRBD1 covers 8 bases. From germline, CDR1 is SEHNR and CDR2 FQNEAQ (reference sequence). There are 13 residues in the CDR3. J lost 7 bases, V lost 7 bases, and 9 bases had no gene match. Here the CDR3 reads CASIRTGTEEQYF. CDR3 nucleotides: TGTGCCAGCATACGGACAGGGACGGAGGAGCAGTACTTC.

The rearrangement uses TRBV5-6 and TRBJ2-7; 12 positions agree with TRBD2. CDR1 and CDR2 (germline): SGHDT, YYEEEE. V lost 4 bases and J lost 1; bases outside the gene matches: 9. The CDR3 has 17 residues. Here the CDR3 reads CASSAMPSGRGSYEQYF. The DNA for the CDR3 is TGTGCCAGCAGCGCGATGCCTAGCGGGAGGGGGTCCTACGAGCAGTACTTC.

The chain is built from TRBV12-5 and TRBJ2-1; D unresolved. V was trimmed by 5 bases and J by 7 bases, leaving 9 bases between them. CDR3 length: 12 residues. Germline V gene sequence: CDR1 LGHNT, CDR2 FRNRAP. In DNA, the CDR3 is TGTGCTAGTGGTCTAGGAAGAAATGAGCAGTTCTTC. Protein: CASGLGRNEQFF.

The CDR3 DNA follows: TGTGCCAGCAGCTGGGACAGGGATGGGGCCAACGTCCTGACTTTC. Protein: CASSWDRDGANVLTF. V is TRBV7-9 and J is TRBJ2-6; the match to TRBD1 covers 9 bases. CDR1 is SEHNR and CDR2 is FQNEAQ in the germline V gene (reference sequence). This CDR3 has 15 residues. Germline trimming cut 4 bases from V and 3 bases from J; bases unmatched to any gene: 1. The variable domain in full, with the rest retrieved from reference TRBV7-9 and TRBJ2-6, is DTGVSQNPRHKITKRGQNVTFRCDPISEHNRLYWYRQTLGQGPEFLTYFQNEAQLEKSRLLSDRFSAERPKGSFSTLEIQRTEQGDSAMYLCASSWDRDGANVLTFGAGSRLTVL.

This chain joins TRBV27 and TRBJ1-5; no clear D. V lost 0 bases and J lost 5, with 17 bases in between. Germline V gene lookup returns CDR1 MNHEY and CDR2 SMNVEV (reference sequence). The CDR3 runs to 17 residues. The CDR3 DNA follows: TGTGCCAGCAGTTTATCGGGTTGGGAGGTGGCCGATCAGCCCCAGCATTTT. Translating gives CASSLSGWEVADQPQHF.

This chain uses TRBV7-3 with TRBJ2-2; D unresolved. CDR3 length: 14 amino acids. The germline V and J ends were trimmed by 4 bases and 7 bases, with 13 bases remaining between them. Looked up from germline, CDR1 is SGHTA and CDR2 is FQGTGA. This chain's CDR3 is CASSSPSLGGELFF. The CDR3 bases are TGTGCCAGCAGCTCCCCCTCTCTCGGCGGGGAGCTGTTTTTT.

The chain joins TRBV5-1 to TRBJ1-3; no clear D gene. The germline V gene encodes CDR1 SGHRS and CDR2 YFSETQ. The CDR3 consists of 15 residues. Trimming pared 5 bases from V and 0 bases from J, leaving 12 bases between. The CDR3 coding sequence is TGCGCCAGCAGTAACAGACCGGACTCTGGAAACACCATATATTTT. This gives the protein CASSNRPDSGNTIYF.

The rearrangement links TRBV19 to TRBJ2-7; no definite D call. This CDR3 contains 14 residues. Germline V gene sequence: CDR1 LNHDA, CDR2 SQIVND (reference sequence). The ends were cut back, 4 bases at V and 3 bases at J, with 13 bases in the middle. The CDR3 is CASSTGRPHYEQYF. The CDR3 DNA follows: TGTGCCAGTAGTACCGGACGGCCCCACTACGAGCAGTACTTC.

This clone was detected a few times. V usage is TRBV7-3 and J usage is TRBJ2-1; 7 nucleotides align to TRBD2. The junction had 6 bases not matched to a gene; V was cut back by 0 bases and J by 4 bases. Germline V lookup: CDR1 SGHTA, CDR2 FQGTGA. This CDR3 comprises 16 residues. The CDR3 spells CASSLTPLAVYNEQFF. CDR3 in DNA: TGTGCCAGCAGCTTAACTCCCCTAGCGGTATACAATGAGCAGTTCTTC.

This clone has just one count. V usage is TRBV21-1 and J usage is TRBJ1-4; TRBD1 is taken as the D call from the table, unchecked against the DNA. TRBV21-1 is marked as a pseudogene. The CDR3 extends over 15 amino acids. This CDR3 is CASKQMRTGGEKLFF. The DNA of the CDR3 is TGTGCCAGCAAGCAAATGCGGACAGGGGGCGAAAAACTGTTTTTT.

CDR3 sequence: CASSQLQRDSPLHF. CDR3 sequence (DNA): TGTGCCAGCAGCCAACTTCAACGGGATTCACCCCTCCACTTT. The chain carries TRBV6-5 and TRBJ1-6; no firm D call. V was clipped by 6 bases and J by 8 bases, with 14 bases between them. The CDR3 has 14 residues. Germline assignment: CDR1 MNHEY and CDR2 SVGAGI.

This chain connects TRBV2 to TRBJ1-4; D not certain. With 7 bases removed from V and 7 bases from J, the gap between germline ends came to 16 bases. The CDR3 contains 14 residues. CDR1 and CDR2 (germline): SNHLY, FYNNEI. CDR3 DNA sequence: TGTGCCAGCACCTCTAGCTGGGTCCTTGAAAAACTGTTTTTT. Protein product: CASTSSWVLEKLFF.

The genes are TRBV14 and TRBJ1-4, with TRBD1 matching over 7 bases. The CDR3 runs to 17 residues. Germline V gene lookup returns CDR1 SGHDN and CDR2 FVKESK. With 0 bases clipped from V and 3 bases from J, the junction kept 7 bases outside the gene matches. As DNA, the CDR3 is TGTGCCAGCAGCCAAGATCAGGGGGACGTAGCTAATGAAAAACTGTTTTTT. Protein sequence: CASSQDQGDVANEKLFF.